This TCR beta chain was profiled in a study of T-cell memory formation after mild COVID-19. As for the study in general: Clustering of TCRs was largely donor specific. Study conclusions and caveats: Pre-infection memory showed some responding clones, and this suggested that cross-reactive memory joined. CD4/CD8 balance held among clones contracting day 15 to 85, and later expanders leaned CD4+.

Germline V gives CDR1 SGHRS, CDR2 YFSETQ. The CDR3 consists of 13 residues. V was cut by 4 bases and J by 1 base, with 8 bases left in between. About this clonotype: What it binds is unknown.

From 5'RACE with constant-segment primers came TCR alpha and TCR beta cDNA libraries that carried sample barcodes and UMIs. TCRdb recomputed calls from the 5' RACE reads with MiXCR, one row per CDR3 protein. The profile covers about 270,000 distinct CDR3 sequences, with 15% appearing a single time and approximately 2.1% taken by the ten largest. The chain recombines TRBV5-1 with TRBJ2-5, with D perhaps TRBD2 (6 bases). Sequenced sample: PBMCs or a T cell subset sorted from them (not recorded which). The TCR originated in an adult woman who had mild COVID-19 (a few samples of this study predate the infection). Cell type and time point are not known. CDR3 loop: CASSAGTQETQYF. In DNA form, the CDR3 reads TGCGCCAGCAGCGCGGGGACCCAAGAGACCCAGTACTTC.